A single sample is the source of the 9 T cell receptor beta chains below, sequenced in a study of blood T cell repertoires in COVID-19. The data were produced by immunoSEQ multiplex PCR, yet TCRdb's version contains in-frame clones alone and is incomplete. This sample yields about 150,000 clones, of which roughly nine tenths are seen a single time; about 2.5% belongs to the top ten. The material sequenced was peripheral blood. These receptors were taken from a human donor with COVID-19, enrolled during active disease. The donor label of this sample is uncertain.

The genes are TRBV18 and TRBJ2-7; 9 bases align to TRBD2. The CDR3 length is 15 residues. Germline V lookup: CDR1 KGHSH, CDR2 LQKENI. With V trimmed by 6 bases and J by 3 bases, 9 bases remained unmatched. The CDR3 region has the DNA TGTGCCAGCTCGCAGGGTAGCGGGGGACACTACGAGCAGTACTTC. Its translation is CASSQGSGGHYEQYF.

The chain joins TRBV28 to TRBJ1-1; D is ambiguous. V was shortened by 8 bases and J by 4 bases, with 11 bases between the two germline ends. This CDR3 is built from 12 residues. The germline V gene encodes CDR1 MDHEN and CDR2 SYDVKM. CDR3 residues: CASSPLGTEAFF. CDR3 sequence (DNA): TGTGCCAGCTCTCCACTTGGCACTGAAGCTTTCTTT.

As for this clone: This sample includes further DNA sequences coding for the same CDR3. V usage is TRBV7-9 and J usage is TRBJ1-2; 7 bases match TRBD1. The CDR3 sequence is 13 residues long. With 6 bases clipped from V and 2 bases from J, the junction kept 3 bases outside the gene matches. Germline V gene sequence: CDR1 SEHNR, CDR2 FQNEAQ (reference sequence). The CDR3 spells CASSPQGNYGYTF. DNA for the CDR3: TGTGCCAGCAGTCCACAGGGGAACTATGGCTACACCTTC.

This clone showed up just once. The chain couples TRBV5-5 to TRBJ2-7, with a possible D match to TRBD1 (8 bases). The CDR3 spans 15 residues. Germline CDR1 SGHKS, CDR2 YYEKEE (reference sequence). Trimming took 4 bases from V and 4 from J, leaving 18 bases between them. CDR3 loop: CASSIQTGEGYEQYF. The CDR3 nucleotides read TGTGCCAGCAGCATTCAGACAGGGGAGGGGTACGAGCAGTACTTC.

The chain carries TRBV19 and TRBJ2-1; 7 bases align to TRBD1. The CDR3 is 15 amino acids. CDR1 is LNHDA and CDR2 is SQIVND in the germline V gene (reference sequence). V shed 7 bases and J 4 bases; nucleotides not matched to a gene: 10. CDR3 sequence reads: CASTPRTGPYNEQFF. For the CDR3, the DNA is TGTGCCAGTACCCCTCGGACAGGCCCGTACAATGAGCAGTTCTTC.

The chain joins TRBV3-1 (or the pseudogene TRBV3-2) to TRBJ2-3; tentatively, D is TRBD1 (6 bases). The CDR3 spans 14 residues. V lost 4 bases to trimming and J lost 3 bases, with 11 bases between them. Germline V gives CDR1 LGHDT, CDR2 YNNKEL (reference sequence). The CDR3 sequence is CASSRYRETDTQYF. DNA of the CDR3: TGTGCCAGCAGCCGATACAGGGAGACAGATACGCAGTATTTT.

The rearrangement joins TRBV19 to TRBJ2-7; D possibly corresponds to TRBD1 (6 bases). The CDR3 covers 14 residues. From germline, CDR1 is LNHDA and CDR2 SQIVND (reference sequence). The germline V and J ends were trimmed by 3 bases and 5 bases, with 14 bases remaining between them. CDR3 sequence: CASSIRQGFDEQYF. DNA for the CDR3: TGTGCCAGTAGTATTCGGCAGGGGTTTGACGAGCAGTACTTC.

The chain links TRBV5-1 to TRBJ2-7; 7 bases align to TRBD1. Per the germline V gene, CDR1 is SGHRS and CDR2 is YFSETQ. The J segment lost 2 bases and the V segment lost 4 bases, leaving 6 bases of the junction unmatched. CDR3 length: 14 residues. CDR3 DNA sequence: TGCGCCAGCAGCCTCGGGACAGATACCTACGAGCAGTACTTC. Translating it yields CASSLGTDTYEQYF. The full variable domain, rest sourced from reference TRBV5-1 and TRBJ2-7, is KAGVTQTPRYLIKTRGQQVTLSCSPISGHRSVSWYQQTPGQGLQFLFEYFSETQRNKGNFPGRFSGRQFSNSRSEMNVSTLELGDSALYLCASSLGTDTYEQYFGPGTRLTVT.

The chain combines TRBV4-1 with TRBJ2-7; 10 nucleotides agree with TRBD2. There are 15 residues in the CDR3. Germline trimming cut 2 bases from V and 4 bases from J; bases unmatched to any gene: 5. Germline CDR1 is MGHRA and CDR2 is YSYEKL. The CDR3 nucleotides read TGCGCCAGCAGCCAACTAGCGGGAGAACGGTACGAGCAGTACTTC. Protein: CASSQLAGERYEQYF.